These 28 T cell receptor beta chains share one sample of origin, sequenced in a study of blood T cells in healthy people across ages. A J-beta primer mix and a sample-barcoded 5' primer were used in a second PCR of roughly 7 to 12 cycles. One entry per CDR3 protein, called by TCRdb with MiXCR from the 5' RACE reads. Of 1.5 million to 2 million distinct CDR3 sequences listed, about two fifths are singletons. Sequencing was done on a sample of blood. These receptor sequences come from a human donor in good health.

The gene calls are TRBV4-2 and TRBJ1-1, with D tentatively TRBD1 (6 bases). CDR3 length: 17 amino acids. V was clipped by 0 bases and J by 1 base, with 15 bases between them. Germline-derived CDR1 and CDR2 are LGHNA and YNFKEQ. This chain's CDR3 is CASSQDGGDRSNTEAFF. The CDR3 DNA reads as TGTGCCAGCAGCCAAGATGGGGGAGACAGGTCGAACACTGAAGCTTTCTTT.

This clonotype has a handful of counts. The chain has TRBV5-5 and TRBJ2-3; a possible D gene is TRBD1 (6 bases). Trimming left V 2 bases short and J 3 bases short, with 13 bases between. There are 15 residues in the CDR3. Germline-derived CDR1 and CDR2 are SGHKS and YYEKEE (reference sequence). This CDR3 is CASSFRDRYTDTQYF. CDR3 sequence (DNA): TGTGCCAGCAGCTTTCGCGACAGGTATACAGATACGCAGTATTTT.

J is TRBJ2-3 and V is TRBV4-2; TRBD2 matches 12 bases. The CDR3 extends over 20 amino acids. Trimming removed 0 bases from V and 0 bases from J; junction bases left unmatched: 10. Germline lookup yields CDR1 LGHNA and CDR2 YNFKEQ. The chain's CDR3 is CASSQDRGLAGRISTDTQYF. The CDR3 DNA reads TGTGCCAGCAGCCAAGATCGCGGACTAGCGGGGCGAATTAGCACAGATACGCAGTATTTT.

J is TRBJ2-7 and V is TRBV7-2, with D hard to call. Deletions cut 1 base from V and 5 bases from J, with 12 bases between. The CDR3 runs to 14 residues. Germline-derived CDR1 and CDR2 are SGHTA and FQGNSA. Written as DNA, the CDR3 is TGTGCCAGCAGCTTAGGACCCCTACCGCACGAGCAGTACTTC. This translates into CASSLGPLPHEQYF. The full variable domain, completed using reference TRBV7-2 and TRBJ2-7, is GAGVSQSPSNKVTEKGKDVELRCDPISGHTALYWYRQSLGQGLEFLIYFQGNSAPDKSGLPSDRFSAERTGGSVSTLTIQRTQQEDSAVYLCASSLGPLPHEQYFGPGTRLTVT.

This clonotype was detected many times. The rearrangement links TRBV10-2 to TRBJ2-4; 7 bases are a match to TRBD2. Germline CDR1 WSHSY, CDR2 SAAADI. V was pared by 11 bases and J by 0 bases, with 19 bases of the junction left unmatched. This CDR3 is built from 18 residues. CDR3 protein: CAPNRELAADLAKNIQYF. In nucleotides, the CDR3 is TGCGCCCCCAACCGCGAGCTAGCGGCCGATCTAGCCAAAAACATTCAGTACTTC.

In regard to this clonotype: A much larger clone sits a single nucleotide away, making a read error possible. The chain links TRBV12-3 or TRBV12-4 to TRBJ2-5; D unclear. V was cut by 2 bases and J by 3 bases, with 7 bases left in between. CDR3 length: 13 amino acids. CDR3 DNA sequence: TGTGCCAGCAGTTTAAACGAGGAAGAGACCCAGTACTTC. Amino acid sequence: CASSLNEEETQYF.

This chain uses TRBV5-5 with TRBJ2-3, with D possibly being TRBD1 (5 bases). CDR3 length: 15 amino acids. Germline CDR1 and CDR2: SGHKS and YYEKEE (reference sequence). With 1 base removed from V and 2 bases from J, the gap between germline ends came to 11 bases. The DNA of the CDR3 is TGTGCCAGCAGCTTGATTACAGGTTTCACAGATACGCAGTATTTT. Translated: CASSLITGFTDTQYF.

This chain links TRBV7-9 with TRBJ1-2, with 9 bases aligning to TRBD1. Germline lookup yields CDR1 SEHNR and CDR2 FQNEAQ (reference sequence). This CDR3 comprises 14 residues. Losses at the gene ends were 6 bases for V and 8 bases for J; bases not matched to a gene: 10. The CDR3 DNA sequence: TGTGCCAGCAGACACGAATGGGGACAGGGAGGCTACACCTTC. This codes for CASRHEWGQGGYTF.

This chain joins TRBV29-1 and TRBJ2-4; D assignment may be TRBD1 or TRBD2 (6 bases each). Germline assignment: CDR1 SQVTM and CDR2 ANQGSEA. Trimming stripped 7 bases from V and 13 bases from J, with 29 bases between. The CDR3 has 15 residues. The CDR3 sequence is CSAVRGASSNYGQYF. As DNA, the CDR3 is TGCAGCGCCGTGAGGGGGGCGTCGTCCAACTACGGGCAGTACTTC.

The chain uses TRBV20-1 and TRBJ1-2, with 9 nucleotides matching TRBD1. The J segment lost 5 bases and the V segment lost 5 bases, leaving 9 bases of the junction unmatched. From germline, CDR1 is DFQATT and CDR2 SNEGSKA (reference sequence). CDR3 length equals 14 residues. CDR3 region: CSALSTGGAYGYTF. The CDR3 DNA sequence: TGCAGTGCTCTCTCTACAGGGGGCGCATATGGCTACACCTTC.

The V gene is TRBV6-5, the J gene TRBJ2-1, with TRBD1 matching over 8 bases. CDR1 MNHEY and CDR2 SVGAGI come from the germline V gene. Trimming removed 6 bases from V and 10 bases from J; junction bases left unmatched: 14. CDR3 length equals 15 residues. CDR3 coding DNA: TGTGCCAGCAGCCGAAGGGGTCAGGGGGCCGGGGAGCAGTTCTTC. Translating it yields CASSRRGQGAGEQFF.

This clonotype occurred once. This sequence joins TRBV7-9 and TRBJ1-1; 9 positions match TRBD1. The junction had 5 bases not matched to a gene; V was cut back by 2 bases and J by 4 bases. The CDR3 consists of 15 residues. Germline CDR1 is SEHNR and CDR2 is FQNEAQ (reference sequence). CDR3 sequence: CASSLWDRVGTEAFF. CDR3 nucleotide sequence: TGTGCCAGCAGCTTATGGGACAGGGTCGGCACTGAAGCTTTCTTT.

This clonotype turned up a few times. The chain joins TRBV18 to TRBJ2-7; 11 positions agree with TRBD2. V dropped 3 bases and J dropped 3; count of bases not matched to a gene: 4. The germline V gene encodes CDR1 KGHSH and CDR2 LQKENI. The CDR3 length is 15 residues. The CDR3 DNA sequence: TGTGCCAGCTCACCTAGCGGGGGGGGCCTCTACGAGCAGTACTTC. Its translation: CASSPSGGGLYEQYF.

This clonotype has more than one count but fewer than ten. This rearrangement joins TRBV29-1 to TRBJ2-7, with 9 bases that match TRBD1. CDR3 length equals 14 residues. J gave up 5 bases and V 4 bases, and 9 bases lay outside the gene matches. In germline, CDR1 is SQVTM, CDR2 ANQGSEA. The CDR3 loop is CSVGSGTGNHEQYF. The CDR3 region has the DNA TGCAGCGTTGGGTCCGGGACAGGGAACCACGAGCAGTACTTC.

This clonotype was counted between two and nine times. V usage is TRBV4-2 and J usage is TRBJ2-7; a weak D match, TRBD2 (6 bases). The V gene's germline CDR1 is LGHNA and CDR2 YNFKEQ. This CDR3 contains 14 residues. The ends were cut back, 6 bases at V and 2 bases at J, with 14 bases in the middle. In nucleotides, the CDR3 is TGTGCCAGCAGACCTACTAGCTATACCTACGAGCAGTACTTC. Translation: CASRPTSYTYEQYF.

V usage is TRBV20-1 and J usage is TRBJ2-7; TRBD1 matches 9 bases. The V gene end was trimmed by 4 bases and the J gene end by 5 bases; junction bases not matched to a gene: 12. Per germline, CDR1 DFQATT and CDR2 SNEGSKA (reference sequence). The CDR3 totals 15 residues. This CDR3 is CSATPRTGEGDEQYF. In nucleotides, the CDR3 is TGCAGTGCTACCCCTAGGACAGGGGAAGGGGACGAGCAGTACTTC.

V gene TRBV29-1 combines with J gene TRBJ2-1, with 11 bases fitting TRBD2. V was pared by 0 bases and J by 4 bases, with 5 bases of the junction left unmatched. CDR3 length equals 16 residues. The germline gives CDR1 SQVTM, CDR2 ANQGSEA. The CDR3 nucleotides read TGCAGCGTTGAAGAGAGGGCTAGCGGGGGGTACAATGAGCAGTTCTTC. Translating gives CSVEERASGGYNEQFF.

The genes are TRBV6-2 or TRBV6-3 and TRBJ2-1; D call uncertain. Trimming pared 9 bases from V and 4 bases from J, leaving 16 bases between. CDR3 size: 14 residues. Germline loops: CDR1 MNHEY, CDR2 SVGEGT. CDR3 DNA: TGTGCCAGTTGGACCTCCCAGTTGTACAATGAGCAGTTCTTC. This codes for CASWTSQLYNEQFF.

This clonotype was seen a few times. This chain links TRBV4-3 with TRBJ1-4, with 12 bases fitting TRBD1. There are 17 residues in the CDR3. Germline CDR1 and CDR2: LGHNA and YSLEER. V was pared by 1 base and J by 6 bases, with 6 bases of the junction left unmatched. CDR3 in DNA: TGCGCCAGCAGCCAAGTCACGGGACAGGGGGCGTATGAAAAACTGTTTTTT. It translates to CASSQVTGQGAYEKLFF.

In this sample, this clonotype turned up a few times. For the CDR3, the DNA is TGTGCCAGCAGTGAACCCGGACCGGGACGGACAAACTATGGCTACACCTTC. This codes for CASSEPGPGRTNYGYTF. The chain combines TRBV25-1 with TRBJ1-2; tentatively, D is TRBD1 (5 bases). Trimming removed 2 bases from V and 2 bases from J, with 18 bases in between. The CDR3 runs to 17 residues. Germline values: CDR1 MGHDK, CDR2 SYGVNS.

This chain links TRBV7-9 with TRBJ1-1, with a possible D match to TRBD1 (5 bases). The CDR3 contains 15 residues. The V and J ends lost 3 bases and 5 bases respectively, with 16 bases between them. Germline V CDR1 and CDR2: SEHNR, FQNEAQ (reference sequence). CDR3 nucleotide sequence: TGTGCCAGCAGCTTTGCGAAGGGGTTGTGGACTGAAGCTTTCTTT. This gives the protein CASSFAKGLWTEAFF.

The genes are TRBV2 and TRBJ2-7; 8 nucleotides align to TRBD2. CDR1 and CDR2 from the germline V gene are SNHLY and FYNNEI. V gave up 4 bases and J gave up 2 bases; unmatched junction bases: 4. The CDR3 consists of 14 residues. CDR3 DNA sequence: TGTGCCAGCAGTGCCTCAGCGGGGGCCTACGAGCAGTACTTC. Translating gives CASSASAGAYEQYF.

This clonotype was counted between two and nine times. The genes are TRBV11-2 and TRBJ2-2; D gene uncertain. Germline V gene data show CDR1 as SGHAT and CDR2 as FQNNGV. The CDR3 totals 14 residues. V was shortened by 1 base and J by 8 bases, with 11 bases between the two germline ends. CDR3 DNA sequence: TGTGCCAGCAGCTTAGTGTCCGCCAGGGGGGAGCTGTTTTTT. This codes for CASSLVSARGELFF.

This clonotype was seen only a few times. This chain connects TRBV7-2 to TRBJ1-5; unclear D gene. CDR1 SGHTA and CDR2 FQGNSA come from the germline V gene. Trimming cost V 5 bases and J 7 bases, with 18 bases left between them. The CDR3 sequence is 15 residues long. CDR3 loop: CASSQQGGVGQPQHF. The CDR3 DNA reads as TGTGCCAGCAGCCAACAAGGCGGGGTTGGGCAGCCCCAGCATTTT.

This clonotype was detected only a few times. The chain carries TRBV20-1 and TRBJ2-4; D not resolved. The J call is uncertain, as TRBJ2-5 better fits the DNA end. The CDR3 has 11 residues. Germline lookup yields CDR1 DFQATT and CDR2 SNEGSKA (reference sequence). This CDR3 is CSAGGKETQYF. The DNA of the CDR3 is TGCAGTGCGGGCGGAAAAGAGACCCAGTACTTC.

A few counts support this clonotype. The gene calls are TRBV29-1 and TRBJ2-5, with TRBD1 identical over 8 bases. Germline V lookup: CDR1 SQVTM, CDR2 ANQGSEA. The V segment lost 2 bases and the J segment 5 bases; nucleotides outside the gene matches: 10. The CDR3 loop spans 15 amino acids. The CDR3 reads CSVERDRGVEETQYF. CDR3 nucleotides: TGCAGCGTTGAACGCGACAGGGGAGTAGAGGAGACCCAGTACTTC.

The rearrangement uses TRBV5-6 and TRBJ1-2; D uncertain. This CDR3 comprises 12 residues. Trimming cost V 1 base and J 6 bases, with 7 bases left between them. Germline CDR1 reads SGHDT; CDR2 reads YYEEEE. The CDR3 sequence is CASSLSSHGYTF. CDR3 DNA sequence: TGTGCCAGCAGCTTGAGCAGCCATGGCTACACCTTC.

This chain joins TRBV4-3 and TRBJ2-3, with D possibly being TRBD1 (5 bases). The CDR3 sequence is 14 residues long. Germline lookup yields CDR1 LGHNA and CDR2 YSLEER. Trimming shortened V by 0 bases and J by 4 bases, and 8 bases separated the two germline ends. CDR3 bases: TGCGCCAGCAGCCAAGATGTAGGGGCAGATACGCAGTATTTT. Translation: CASSQDVGADTQYF.